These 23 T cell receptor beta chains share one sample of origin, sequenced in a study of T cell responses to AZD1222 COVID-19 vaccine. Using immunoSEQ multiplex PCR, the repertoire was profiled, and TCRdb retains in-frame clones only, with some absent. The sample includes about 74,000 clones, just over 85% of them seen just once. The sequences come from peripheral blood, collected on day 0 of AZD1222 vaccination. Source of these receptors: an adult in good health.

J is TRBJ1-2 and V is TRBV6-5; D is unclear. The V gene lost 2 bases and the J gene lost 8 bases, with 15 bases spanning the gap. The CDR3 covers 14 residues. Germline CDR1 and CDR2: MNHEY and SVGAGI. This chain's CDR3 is CASSYAEASSGYTF. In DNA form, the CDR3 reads TGTGCCAGCAGTTACGCGGAGGCCTCTAGCGGCTACACCTTC.

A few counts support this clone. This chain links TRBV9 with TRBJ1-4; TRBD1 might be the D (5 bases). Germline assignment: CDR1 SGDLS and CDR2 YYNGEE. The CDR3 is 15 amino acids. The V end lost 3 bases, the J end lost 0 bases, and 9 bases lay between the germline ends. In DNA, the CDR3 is TGTGCCAGCAGCGAAGGGGCCGCAACTAATGAAAAACTGTTTTTT. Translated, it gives CASSEGAATNEKLFF. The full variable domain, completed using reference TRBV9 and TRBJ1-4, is DSGVTQTPKHLITATGQRVTLRCSPRSGDLSVYWYQQSLDQGLQFLIQYYNGEERAKGNILERFSAQQFPDLHSELNLSSLELGDSALYFCASSEGAATNEKLFFGSGTQLSVL.

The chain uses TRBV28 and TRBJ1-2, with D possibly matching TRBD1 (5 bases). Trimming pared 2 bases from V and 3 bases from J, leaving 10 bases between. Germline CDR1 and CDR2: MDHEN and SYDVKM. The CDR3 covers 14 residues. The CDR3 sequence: CASSLMNRYYGYTF. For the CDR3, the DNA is TGTGCCAGCAGTTTAATGAACAGGTACTATGGCTACACCTTC.

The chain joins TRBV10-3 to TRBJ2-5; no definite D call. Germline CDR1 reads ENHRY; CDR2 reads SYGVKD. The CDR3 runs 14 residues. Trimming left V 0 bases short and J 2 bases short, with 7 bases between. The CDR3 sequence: CAISESSQQETQYF. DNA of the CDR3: TGTGCCATCAGTGAGTCGTCGCAGCAAGAGACCCAGTACTTC.

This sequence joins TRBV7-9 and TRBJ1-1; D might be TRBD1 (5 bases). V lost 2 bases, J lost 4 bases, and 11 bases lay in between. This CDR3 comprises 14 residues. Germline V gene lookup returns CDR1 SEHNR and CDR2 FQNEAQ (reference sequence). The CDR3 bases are TGTGCCAGCAGCTTACAGGGTTCCGTCACTGAAGCTTTCTTT. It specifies CASSLQGSVTEAFF.

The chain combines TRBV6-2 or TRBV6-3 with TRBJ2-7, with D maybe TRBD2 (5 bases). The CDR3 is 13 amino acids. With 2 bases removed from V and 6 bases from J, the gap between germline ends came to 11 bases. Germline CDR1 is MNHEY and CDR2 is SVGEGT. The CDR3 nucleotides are TGTGCCAGCAGTTACCGGACTTCAACCGAGCAGTACTTC. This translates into CASSYRTSTEQYF.

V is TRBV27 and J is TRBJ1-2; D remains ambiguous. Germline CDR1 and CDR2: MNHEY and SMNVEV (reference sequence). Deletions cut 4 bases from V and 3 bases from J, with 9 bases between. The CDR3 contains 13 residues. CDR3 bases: TGTGCCAGCAGTTCCGGACGGTACTATGGCTACACCTTC. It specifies CASSSGRYYGYTF.

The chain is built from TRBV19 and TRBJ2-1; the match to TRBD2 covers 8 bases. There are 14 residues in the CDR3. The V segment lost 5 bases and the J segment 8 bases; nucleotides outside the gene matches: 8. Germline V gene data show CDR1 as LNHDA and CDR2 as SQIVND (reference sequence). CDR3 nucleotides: TGTGCCAGTAGTGGCGGGACTAGTTTCGATGAGCAGTTCTTC. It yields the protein CASSGGTSFDEQFF.

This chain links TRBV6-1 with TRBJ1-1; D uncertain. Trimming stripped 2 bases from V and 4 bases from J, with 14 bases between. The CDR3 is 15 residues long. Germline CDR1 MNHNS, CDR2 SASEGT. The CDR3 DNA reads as TGTGCCAGCAGTGAATCCTTGAGGTTGGGCACTGAAGCTTTCTTT. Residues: CASSESLRLGTEAFF.

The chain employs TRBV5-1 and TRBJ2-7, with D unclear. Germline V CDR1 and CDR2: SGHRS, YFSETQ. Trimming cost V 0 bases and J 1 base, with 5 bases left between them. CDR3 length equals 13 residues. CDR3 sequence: CASSLAQSYEQYF. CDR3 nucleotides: TGCGCCAGCAGCTTGGCGCAGTCCTACGAGCAGTACTTC.

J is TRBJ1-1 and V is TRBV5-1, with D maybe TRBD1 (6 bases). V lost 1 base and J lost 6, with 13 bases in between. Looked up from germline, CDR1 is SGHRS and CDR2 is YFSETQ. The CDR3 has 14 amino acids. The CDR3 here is CASSLSGGLSEAFF. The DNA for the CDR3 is TGCGCCAGCAGCTTGAGTGGGGGCCTGTCTGAAGCTTTCTTT.

The CDR3 region has the DNA TGTGCCAGCAGTTACAAGGACAGGGGGCACTATGGCTACACCTTC. Its protein is CASSYKDRGHYGYTF. This rearrangement joins TRBV6-6 to TRBJ1-2; TRBD1 matches 11 bases. This CDR3 has 15 residues. The germline gives CDR1 MNHNY, CDR2 SVGAGI (reference sequence). V lost 2 bases and J lost 3; bases outside the gene matches: 2.

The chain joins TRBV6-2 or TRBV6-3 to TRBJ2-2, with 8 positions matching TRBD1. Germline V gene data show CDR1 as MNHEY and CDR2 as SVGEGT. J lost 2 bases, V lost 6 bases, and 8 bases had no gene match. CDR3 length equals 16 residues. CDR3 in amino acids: CASSDGQGVNTGELFF. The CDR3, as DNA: TGTGCCAGCAGCGATGGACAGGGAGTTAACACCGGGGAGCTGTTTTTT.

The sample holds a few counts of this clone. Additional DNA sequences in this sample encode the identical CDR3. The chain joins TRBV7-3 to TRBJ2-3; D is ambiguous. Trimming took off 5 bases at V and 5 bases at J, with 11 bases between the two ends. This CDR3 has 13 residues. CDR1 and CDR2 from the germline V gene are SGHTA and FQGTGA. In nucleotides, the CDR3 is TGTGCCAGCAGCCTCGACCTCGAAGATACGCAGTATTTT. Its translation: CASSLDLEDTQYF.

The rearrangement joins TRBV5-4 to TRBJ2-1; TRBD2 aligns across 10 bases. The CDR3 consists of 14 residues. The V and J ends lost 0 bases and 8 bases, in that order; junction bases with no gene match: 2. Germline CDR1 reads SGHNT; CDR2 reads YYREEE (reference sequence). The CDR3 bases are TGTGCCAGCAGCTTGGCTAGCGGGAGCCATGAGCAGTTCTTC. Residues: CASSLASGSHEQFF. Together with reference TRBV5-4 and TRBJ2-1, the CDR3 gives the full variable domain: ETGVTQSPTHLIKTRGQQVTLRCSSQSGHNTVSWYQQALGQGPQFIFQYYREEENGRGNFPPRFSGLQFPNYSSELNVNALELDDSALYLCASSLASGSHEQFFGPGTRLTVL.

The CDR3 nucleotides read TGTGCCAGCAGCTTGGCGGAATACACTGAAGCTTTCTTT. Its translation: CASSLAEYTEAFF. V and J are TRBV7-9 and TRBJ1-1; D gene unclear. The V and J ends lost 3 bases and 3 bases respectively, with 8 bases between them. The germline V gene encodes CDR1 SEHNR and CDR2 FQNEAQ (reference sequence). The CDR3 spans 13 residues.

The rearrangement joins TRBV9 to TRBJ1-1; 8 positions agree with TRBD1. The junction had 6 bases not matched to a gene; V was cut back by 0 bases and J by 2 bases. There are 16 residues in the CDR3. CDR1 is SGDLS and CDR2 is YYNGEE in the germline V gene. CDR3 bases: TGTGCCAGCAGCGTAGGGACAGGGTTAAGAAACACTGAAGCTTTCTTT. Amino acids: CASSVGTGLRNTEAFF.

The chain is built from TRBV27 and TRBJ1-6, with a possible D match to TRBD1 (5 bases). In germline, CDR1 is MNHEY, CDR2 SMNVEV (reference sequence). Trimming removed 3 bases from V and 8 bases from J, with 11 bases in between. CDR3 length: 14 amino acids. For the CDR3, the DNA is TGTGCCAGCAGTTTCCAACAGGTCCATTCACCCCTCCACTTT. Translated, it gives CASSFQQVHSPLHF.

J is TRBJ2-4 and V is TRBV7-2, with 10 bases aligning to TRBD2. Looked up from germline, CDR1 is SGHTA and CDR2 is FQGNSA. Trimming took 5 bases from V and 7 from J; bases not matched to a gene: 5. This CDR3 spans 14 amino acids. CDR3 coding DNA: TGTGCCAGCAGCGAGATGGGACTAGCGAACATTCAGTACTTC. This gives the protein CASSEMGLANIQYF.

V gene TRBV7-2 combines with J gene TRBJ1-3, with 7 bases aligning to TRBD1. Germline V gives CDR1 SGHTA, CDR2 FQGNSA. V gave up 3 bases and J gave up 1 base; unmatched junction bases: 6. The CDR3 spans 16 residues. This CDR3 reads CASSLGRGRSGNTIYF. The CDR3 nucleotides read TGTGCCAGCAGCTTGGGGAGGGGGCGGTCTGGAAACACCATATATTTT.

This chain's CDR3 is CASSSRSGGNQPQHF. CDR3 in DNA: TGTGCCAGCAGTTCCCGGTCGGGGGGCAATCAGCCCCAGCATTTT. The chain has TRBV27 and TRBJ1-5; maybe TRBD1 (5 bases). This CDR3 comprises 15 residues. V gave up 4 bases and J gave up 2 bases, with 12 bases separating them. The germline gives CDR1 MNHEY, CDR2 SMNVEV (reference sequence).

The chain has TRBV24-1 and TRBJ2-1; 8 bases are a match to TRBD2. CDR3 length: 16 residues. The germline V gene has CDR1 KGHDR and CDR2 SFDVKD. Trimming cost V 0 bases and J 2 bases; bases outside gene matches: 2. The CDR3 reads CATSDLTGGAYNEQFF. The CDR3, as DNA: TGTGCCACCAGTGATTTGACGGGAGGGGCCTACAATGAGCAGTTCTTC.

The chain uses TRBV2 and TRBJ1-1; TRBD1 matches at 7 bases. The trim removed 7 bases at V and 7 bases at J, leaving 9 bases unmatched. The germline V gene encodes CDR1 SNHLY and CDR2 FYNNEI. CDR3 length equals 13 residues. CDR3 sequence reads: CASKTGTAGEAFF. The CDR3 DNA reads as TGTGCCAGCAAGACAGGGACGGCCGGTGAAGCTTTCTTT.